One T cell receptor beta chain is described in this entry. Antigen specificity is unknown. Germline trimming cut 8 bases from V and 4 bases from J; bases unmatched to any gene: 6. Germline V CDR1 and CDR2: MNHEY, SVGAGI. The CDR3 spans 13 residues. This entry belongs to a study of cytomegalovirus exposure and HLA in healthy donors. Assay: immunoSEQ multiplex PCR; the TCRdb copy retains only in-frame clones and omits some. The repertoire holds about 330,000 clones, about nine tenths seen once, with approximately 1.2% in the top ten. General study points: A later analysis found first-cohort TCR clusters tended to co-occur in the 130 or so validation repertoires. According to reports, the classifier identified cytomegalovirus status with high specificity and sensitivity. The study found most TCR sequences rare, yet found some public TCRs in many donors. Listed as cytomegalovirus-associated were 150 to 200 TCR beta chains.

Input material: PBMCs. This clonotype was sampled from a woman in her 30s in good health and CMV-seropositive. This chain links TRBV6-5 with TRBJ2-7, with 9 positions matching TRBD2. The CDR3 DNA is TGTGCCAGCCAGCCTAGCGGGACATACGAGCAGTACTTC. Protein product: CASQPSGTYEQYF.